The clone carrying this T cell receptor (beta chain) came up many times. What it binds is unknown. Among the patients, aged 18 to 65, hyperthyroidism was newly diagnosed and had lasted under 2 months. Uncontrolled infection, other autoimmune disease, pregnancy or lactation led to exclusion. Around 10 ml fresh peripheral blood yielded the PBMCs. This specimen comes from a study of T cells in Graves' hyperthyroidism and ophthalmopathy. General observations from the study: Onset of ophthalmopathy came a median 6.5 months after the model predicted it.

Researchers amplified the TCR beta CDR3 regions from RNA transcripts. HTBI primers were used for first-round RT-PCR of the TCR CDR3. TCRdb independently ran MiXCR on the multiplex PCR reads; one entry per CDR3 protein. The sample includes 500,000 to 650,000 distinct CDR3 sequences, 14% of them seen just once. CDR3 size: 16 residues. V lost 5 bases and J lost 1; bases outside the gene matches: 9. Germline V gene lookup returns CDR1 DFQATT and CDR2 SNEGSKA (reference sequence). Material: blood. The genes are TRBV20-1 and TRBJ2-3; 10 bases match TRBD2. The clonotype comes from a woman in her 40s with Graves' hyperthyroidism. CDR3 DNA: TGCAGTGCTCCGGGACTAGCGCCGGGAGGCACAGATACGCAGTATTTT. Encoded protein: CSAPGLAPGGTDTQYF.